The 9 T cell receptor beta chains in this list originate from one sample, sequenced in a study of blood T cell repertoires in COVID-19. Profiled with immunoSEQ multiplex PCR; TCRdb holds only in-frame clones, not every one. The table records over 350,000 clones, 86% of them present only once. The specimen was peripheral blood. These receptors all stem from a woman aged 30 to 39 with active or convalescent COVID-19.

Only one count was recorded for this clone. V is TRBV13 and J is TRBJ2-2, with 8 positions matching TRBD2. J was trimmed by 6 bases and V by 5 bases; bases with no gene match: 8. Germline CDR1 and CDR2: PRHDT and FYEKMQ (reference sequence). The CDR3 consists of 15 residues. The CDR3 sequence is CASSRRGAGSGELFF. CDR3 sequence (DNA): TGTGCCAGCAGCCGGCGGGGGGCCGGTTCCGGGGAGCTGTTTTTT.

The chain uses TRBV7-8 and TRBJ2-7; 8 bases line up with TRBD1. Per germline, CDR1 SGHVS and CDR2 FQNEAQ. Unmatched junction bases numbered 12, after V lost 5 bases and J lost 3 bases. There are 16 residues in the CDR3. The CDR3 reads CASSRLTTGGDYEQYF. The CDR3 DNA sequence: TGTGCCAGCAGCAGACTCACCACAGGGGGAGACTACGAGCAGTACTTC.

This clone was recorded a few times. V and J are TRBV27 and TRBJ2-1; D possibly corresponds to TRBD2 (5 bases). This CDR3 region has 14 residues. Between the trimmed V and J ends, which lost 5 bases and 4 bases, there was a span of 12 bases. The germline CDR1 and CDR2 sequences are MNHEY and SMNVEV (reference sequence). The CDR3 DNA reads TGTGCCAGCAGTAACCGACTACCTTACAATGAGCAGTTCTTC. Encoded protein: CASSNRLPYNEQFF.

The chain carries TRBV28 and TRBJ2-1; D is ambiguous. The CDR3 runs 12 residues. Germline-derived CDR1 and CDR2 are MDHEN and SYDVKM. Trimming removed 2 bases from V and 6 bases from J, with 5 bases in between. The CDR3 sequence: CASSLAVNEQFF. In DNA form, the CDR3 reads TGTGCCAGCAGTTTAGCGGTCAATGAGCAGTTCTTC.

The chain's CDR3 is CASSQDSLGDEKLFF. The DNA for the CDR3 is TGTGCCAGCAGCCAAGATTCGCTCGGAGACGAAAAACTGTTTTTT. The V gene is TRBV3-1 (or the pseudogene TRBV3-2), the J gene TRBJ1-4; D is unclear. V was cut by 0 bases and J by 8 bases, with 13 bases left in between. CDR3 length: 15 amino acids. Germline CDR1 is LGHDT and CDR2 is YNNKEL (reference sequence).

The chain uses TRBV18 and TRBJ2-3, with a tentative D call TRBD1 (5 bases). Germline V gene sequence: CDR1 KGHSH, CDR2 LQKENI. Trimming shortened V by 0 bases and J by 0 bases, and 13 bases separated the two germline ends. The CDR3 consists of 17 residues. The chain's CDR3 is CASSPPNRSPSTDTQYF. In DNA form, the CDR3 reads TGTGCCAGCTCACCACCAAACAGGTCCCCTAGCACAGATACGCAGTATTTT.

The chain uses TRBV27 and TRBJ2-7; a weak D match, TRBD2 (6 bases). Germline V gene sequence: CDR1 MNHEY, CDR2 SMNVEV (reference sequence). The CDR3 sequence is 18 residues long. With 7 bases removed from V and 2 bases from J, the gap between germline ends came to 27 bases. Here the CDR3 DNA reads TGTGCCAGCACCCGGCAACTCGGAGGGACTGACGAAACCTACGAGCAGTACTTC. Translated, it gives CASTRQLGGTDETYEQYF.

The V gene is TRBV3-1 (or the pseudogene TRBV3-2), the J gene TRBJ2-5, with 10 bases matching TRBD2. The V segment lost 1 base and the J segment 4 bases; nucleotides outside the gene matches: 6. Germline V gene lookup returns CDR1 LGHDT and CDR2 YNNKEL (reference sequence). The CDR3 runs to 16 residues. CDR3 protein: CASSQGLAGVRETQYF. CDR3 bases: TGTGCCAGCAGCCAAGGGCTAGCGGGGGTCAGAGAGACCCAGTACTTC.

This clone showed up just once. This chain joins TRBV6-5 and TRBJ2-1, with 11 nucleotides matching TRBD2. Losses at the gene ends were 4 bases for V and 6 bases for J; bases not matched to a gene: 2. The CDR3 totals 14 residues. Germline CDR1 reads MNHEY; CDR2 reads SVGAGI. CDR3 amino acids: CASSSSGRTNEQFF. Here the CDR3 DNA reads TGTGCCAGCAGTTCTAGCGGGAGGACCAATGAGCAGTTCTTC.